The 22 T cell receptor beta chains listed next were all sequenced from one sample in a study of T cells in Graves' hyperthyroidism and ophthalmopathy. The investigators amplified TCR beta CDR3 regions from RNA transcripts. TCR CDR3 regions were first amplified by RT-PCR with HTBI primers. Each CDR3 protein gets one entry after TCRdb re-called the multiplex PCR reads with MiXCR. The repertoire holds fewer than 400,000 distinct CDR3 sequences, with around a sixth as singletons. The specimen sequenced was blood. The receptors stem from a man younger than 40 with Graves' hyperthyroidism.

There are many counts of this clonotype. The V call is TRBV28, the J call TRBJ1-5; the D is unclear. V lost 8 bases, J lost 11 bases, and 16 bases lay in between. Germline V gene data show CDR1 as MDHEN and CDR2 as SYDVKM. This CDR3 region has 12 residues. CDR3 amino acids: CASGSPQSSQHF. CDR3 nucleotide sequence: TGTGCCAGCGGATCCCCGCAATCGTCCCAGCATTTT.

This clonotype was observed many times. The rearrangement links TRBV5-5 to TRBJ2-2; 12 bases align to TRBD2. The CDR3 totals 16 residues. Germline trimming cut 2 bases from V and 4 bases from J; bases unmatched to any gene: 3. Germline-derived CDR1 and CDR2 are SGHKS and YYEKEE (reference sequence). The CDR3 bases are TGTGCCAGCAGCTTTCTAGCGGGAGGGCCCACCGGGGAGCTGTTTTTT. Its translation: CASSFLAGGPTGELFF.

This chain connects TRBV28 to TRBJ2-7, with D unresolved. This CDR3 contains 11 residues. CDR1 and CDR2 from the germline V gene are MDHEN and SYDVKM. Between the trimmed V and J ends, which lost 1 base and 9 bases, there was a span of 7 bases. The CDR3: CASSLSPGQYF. The CDR3 coding sequence is TGTGCCAGCAGTTTATCCCCCGGGCAGTACTTC.

This clonotype was observed many times. The V gene is TRBV18, the J gene TRBJ1-5; the D gene is possibly TRBD1 (5 bases). The CDR3 consists of 16 residues. Trimming took 2 bases from V and 2 from J, leaving 13 bases between them. From germline, CDR1 is KGHSH and CDR2 LQKENI. The CDR3 loop reads CASSPGGGIRNQPQHF. For the CDR3, the DNA is TGTGCCAGCTCACCAGGGGGGGGAATTCGCAATCAGCCCCAGCATTTT.

This clonotype was detected ten times or more. The rearrangement uses TRBV2 and TRBJ1-5; a possible D gene is TRBD1 (6 bases). Looked up from germline, CDR1 is SNHLY and CDR2 is FYNNEI. CDR3 length: 14 amino acids. The germline V and J ends were trimmed by 6 bases and 5 bases, with 14 bases remaining between them. CDR3 DNA: TGTGCCAGCAGCCTGGAGGGACACCATCAGCCCCAGCATTTT. Its translation is CASSLEGHHQPQHF.

There are many counts of this clonotype. The chain is built from TRBV7-9 and TRBJ2-3; D call uncertain. Per the germline V gene, CDR1 is SEHNR and CDR2 is FQNEAQ (reference sequence). Trimming cost V 5 bases and J 6 bases, with 9 bases left between them. This CDR3 comprises 12 residues. The CDR3 loop reads CASSPTVDTQYF. CDR3 DNA: TGTGCCAGCAGCCCGACGGTGGATACGCAGTATTTT.

The V gene is TRBV29-1, the J gene TRBJ1-5; no clear D gene. This CDR3 spans 13 amino acids. V dropped 3 bases and J dropped 1 base, with 7 bases sitting between them. CDR1 and CDR2 (germline): SQVTM, ANQGSEA. CDR3 residues: CSVESGSNQPQHF. The CDR3 DNA reads as TGCAGCGTTGAGTCAGGAAGCAATCAGCCCCAGCATTTT.

There are a few counts of this clonotype. The chain has TRBV24-1 and TRBJ2-3; TRBD2 matches at 7 bases. Germline loops: CDR1 KGHDR, CDR2 SFDVKD. This CDR3 is 17 amino acids long. With 3 bases clipped from V and 1 base from J, the junction kept 9 bases outside the gene matches. The CDR3 protein is CATSDPVGGSGTDTQYF. The CDR3 nucleotides read TGTGCCACCAGTGATCCCGTCGGCGGGAGCGGCACAGATACGCAGTATTTT.

At least ten counts were recorded for this clonotype. V and J are TRBV9 and TRBJ2-7; no firm D call. Between the trimmed V and J ends, which lost 0 bases and 0 bases, there was a span of 10 bases. The V gene's germline CDR1 is SGDLS and CDR2 YYNGEE. The length of the CDR3 is 15 residues. CDR3 loop: CASSVDQLSSYEQYF. The DNA of the CDR3 is TGTGCCAGCAGCGTAGATCAACTGAGCTCCTACGAGCAGTACTTC.

This clonotype has a count of ten or more. The chain couples TRBV29-1 to TRBJ2-7, with 8 bases matching TRBD2. Germline-derived CDR1 and CDR2 are SQVTM and ANQGSEA. Unmatched junction bases numbered 13, after V lost 4 bases and J lost 5 bases. The length of the CDR3 is 15 residues. CDR3 protein: CSVGARGGPIHEQYF. CDR3 nucleotide sequence: TGCAGCGTTGGGGCCCGGGGGGGTCCTATCCACGAGCAGTACTTC.

A few counts support this clonotype. The chain has TRBV13 and TRBJ2-1, with 13 bases matching TRBD2. Looked up from germline, CDR1 is PRHDT and CDR2 is FYEKMQ (reference sequence). Trimming removed 7 bases from V and 5 bases from J; junction bases left unmatched: 2. The CDR3 length is 14 residues. The CDR3 reads CASTLAGGNNEQFF. CDR3 in DNA: TGTGCCAGCACACTAGCGGGAGGGAACAATGAGCAGTTCTTC.

The J gene is TRBJ1-5, the V gene TRBV9; D not resolved. Germline lookup yields CDR1 SGDLS and CDR2 YYNGEE. The CDR3 has 11 residues. V was shortened by 9 bases and J by 5 bases, with 9 bases between the two germline ends. The CDR3 spells CATRFYQPQHF. Written as DNA, the CDR3 is TGTGCCACCCGATTTTATCAGCCCCAGCATTTT.

This clonotype was detected ten times or more. The CDR3 loop is CASSLWTGGTNEQFF. In DNA, the CDR3 is TGTGCCAGCAGCTTATGGACAGGGGGCACGAATGAGCAGTTCTTC. The chain is built from TRBV7-2 and TRBJ2-1, with 11 bases aligning to TRBD1. Germline CDR1 is SGHTA and CDR2 is FQGNSA. J was trimmed by 7 bases and V by 2 bases; bases with no gene match: 4. The CDR3 runs 15 residues.

This clonotype was seen a few times. J is TRBJ2-7 and V is TRBV4-1; unclear D gene. V was shortened by 4 bases and J by 4 bases, with 17 bases between the two germline ends. The CDR3 sequence is 15 residues long. Looked up from germline, CDR1 is MGHRA and CDR2 is YSYEKL. CDR3 region: CASSRYEDPTYEQYF. CDR3 DNA: TGCGCCAGCAGCCGCTACGAGGATCCCACATACGAGCAGTACTTC.

V usage is TRBV25-1 and J usage is TRBJ2-1, with 13 bases identical to TRBD2. V gave up 6 bases and J gave up 10 bases; unmatched junction bases: 6. The CDR3 spans 14 residues. The germline CDR1 and CDR2 sequences are MGHDK and SYGVNS. The CDR3, as DNA: TGTGCCAGCAGGCAGACTAGCGGGAGGCGGGAGCAGTTCTTC. Translating gives CASRQTSGRREQFF.

This clonotype was detected a few times. The chain couples TRBV27 to TRBJ1-2; D gene uncertain. This CDR3 comprises 13 residues. V was clipped by 6 bases and J by 0 bases, with 8 bases between them. In germline, CDR1 is MNHEY, CDR2 SMNVEV (reference sequence). In nucleotides, the CDR3 is TGTGCCAGCAGCCAAGATACTAACTATGGCTACACCTTC. It is translated as CASSQDTNYGYTF.

In its sample, this clonotype was seen many times. V and J are TRBV20-1 and TRBJ1-1; D may be TRBD1 (6 bases). Trimming cost V 7 bases and J 3 bases, with 15 bases left between them. Per germline, CDR1 DFQATT and CDR2 SNEGSKA (reference sequence). The length of the CDR3 is 13 residues. As DNA, the CDR3 is TGCAGTGTTACCGCGGACAGACACACTGAAGCTTTCTTT. It is translated as CSVTADRHTEAFF.

This clonotype was counted ten times or more. The chain recombines TRBV11-2 with TRBJ2-2, with 7 bases matching TRBD2. J lost 6 bases, V lost 6 bases, and 10 bases had no gene match. This CDR3 spans 15 amino acids. CDR1 SGHAT and CDR2 FQNNGV come from the germline V gene. CDR3 DNA: TGTGCCAGCAGTTCTAGCGGCTACTATTCCGGGGAGCTGTTTTTT. Residues: CASSSSGYYSGELFF.

V gene TRBV7-9 combines with J gene TRBJ2-1; 8 bases are shared with TRBD2. V shed 6 bases, J shed 7 bases, and the junction held 8 bases outside the gene matches. CDR1 and CDR2 from the germline V gene are SEHNR and FQNEAQ (reference sequence). The CDR3 sequence is 14 residues long. The CDR3 bases are TGTGCCAGCAGACGAGCGGGAGAAGCAAATGAGCAGTTCTTC. Protein product: CASRRAGEANEQFF.

The rearrangement joins TRBV6-2 or TRBV6-3 to TRBJ2-1, with 10 bases identical to TRBD2. This CDR3 contains 16 residues. Germline trimming cut 5 bases from V and 9 bases from J; bases unmatched to any gene: 13. Germline CDR1 reads MNHEY; CDR2 reads SVGEGT. The CDR3 sequence is CASSDSGRTLGGEQFF. CDR3 coding DNA: TGTGCCAGCAGTGATAGCGGGAGGACGCTTGGGGGTGAGCAGTTCTTC.

This clonotype was detected only a few times. This chain connects TRBV2 to TRBJ1-3, with D unresolved. Trimming pared 8 bases from V and 6 bases from J, leaving 20 bases between. The CDR3 is 15 residues long. Per the germline V gene, CDR1 is SNHLY and CDR2 is FYNNEI. This CDR3 reads CASGRRNFRSNTIYF. The CDR3 bases are TGTGCCAGCGGACGTAGAAATTTTCGGTCAAACACCATATATTTT. The whole variable domain, remainder taken from reference TRBV2 and TRBJ1-3, is EPEVTQTPSHQVTQMGQEVILRCVPISNHLYFYWYRQILGQKVEFLVSFYNNEISEKSEIFDDQFSVERPDGSNFTLKIRSTKLEDSAMYFCASGRRNFRSNTIYFGEGSWLTVV.

There are many counts of this clonotype. The V gene is TRBV29-1, the J gene TRBJ2-7, with D tentatively TRBD1 or TRBD2 (5 bases each). This CDR3 has 14 amino acids. V lost 6 bases, J lost 2 bases, and 17 bases lay in between. CDR1 is SQVTM, CDR2 ANQGSEA, per germline. CDR3 nucleotides: TGCAGCGTATGGGTGGGGACGCACCCCTACGAGCAGTACTTC. Translated: CSVWVGTHPYEQYF.